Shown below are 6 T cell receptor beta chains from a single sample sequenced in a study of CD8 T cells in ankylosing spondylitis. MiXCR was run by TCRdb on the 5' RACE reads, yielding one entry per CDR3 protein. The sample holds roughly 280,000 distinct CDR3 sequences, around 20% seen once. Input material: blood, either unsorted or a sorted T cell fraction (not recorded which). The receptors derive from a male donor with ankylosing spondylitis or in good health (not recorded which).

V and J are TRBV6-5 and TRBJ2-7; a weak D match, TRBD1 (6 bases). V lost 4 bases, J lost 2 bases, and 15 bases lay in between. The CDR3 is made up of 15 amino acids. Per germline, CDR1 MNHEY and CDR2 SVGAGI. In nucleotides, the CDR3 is TGTGCCAGCAGTTCCGATCACAGGGTCCCCTACGAGCAGTACGTC. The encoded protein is CASSSDHRVPYEQYV.

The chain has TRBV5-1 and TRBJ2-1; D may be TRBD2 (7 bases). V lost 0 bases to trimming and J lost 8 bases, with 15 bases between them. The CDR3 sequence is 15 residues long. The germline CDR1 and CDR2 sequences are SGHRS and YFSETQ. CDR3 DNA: TGCGCCAGCAGCTTGGGGGGGCGGGAGTTCGATGAGCAGTTCTTC. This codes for CASSLGGREFDEQFF.

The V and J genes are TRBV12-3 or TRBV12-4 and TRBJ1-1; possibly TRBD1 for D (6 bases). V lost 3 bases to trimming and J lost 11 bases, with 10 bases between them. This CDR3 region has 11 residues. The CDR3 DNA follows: TGTGCCAGCAGTTTCAATAGGGGGGCTTTCTTT. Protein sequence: CASSFNRGAFF.

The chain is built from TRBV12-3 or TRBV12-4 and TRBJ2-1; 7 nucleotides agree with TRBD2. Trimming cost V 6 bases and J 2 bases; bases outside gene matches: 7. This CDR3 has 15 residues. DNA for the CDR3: TGTGCCAGCAGGGTCCGGGGGGAAGCCTACAATGAGCAGTTCTTC. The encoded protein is CASRVRGEAYNEQFF.

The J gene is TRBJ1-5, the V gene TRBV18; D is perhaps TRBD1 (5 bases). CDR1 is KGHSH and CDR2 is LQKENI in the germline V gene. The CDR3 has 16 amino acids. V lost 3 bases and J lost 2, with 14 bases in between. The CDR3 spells CASSPTGRAGNQPQHF. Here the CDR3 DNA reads TGTGCCAGCTCACCTACGGGCAGGGCGGGCAATCAGCCCCAGCATTTT. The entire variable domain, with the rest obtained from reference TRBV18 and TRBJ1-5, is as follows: NAGVMQNPRHLVRRRGQEARLRCSPMKGHSHVYWYRQLPEEGLKFMVYLQKENIIDESGMPKERFSAEFPKEGPSILRIQQVVRGDSAAYFCASSPTGRAGNQPQHFGDGTRLSIL.

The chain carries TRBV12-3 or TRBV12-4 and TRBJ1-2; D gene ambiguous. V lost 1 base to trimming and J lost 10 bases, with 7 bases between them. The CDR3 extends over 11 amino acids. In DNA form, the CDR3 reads TGTGCCAGCAGTTTAGGAGCCAACTACACCTTC. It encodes CASSLGANYTF.